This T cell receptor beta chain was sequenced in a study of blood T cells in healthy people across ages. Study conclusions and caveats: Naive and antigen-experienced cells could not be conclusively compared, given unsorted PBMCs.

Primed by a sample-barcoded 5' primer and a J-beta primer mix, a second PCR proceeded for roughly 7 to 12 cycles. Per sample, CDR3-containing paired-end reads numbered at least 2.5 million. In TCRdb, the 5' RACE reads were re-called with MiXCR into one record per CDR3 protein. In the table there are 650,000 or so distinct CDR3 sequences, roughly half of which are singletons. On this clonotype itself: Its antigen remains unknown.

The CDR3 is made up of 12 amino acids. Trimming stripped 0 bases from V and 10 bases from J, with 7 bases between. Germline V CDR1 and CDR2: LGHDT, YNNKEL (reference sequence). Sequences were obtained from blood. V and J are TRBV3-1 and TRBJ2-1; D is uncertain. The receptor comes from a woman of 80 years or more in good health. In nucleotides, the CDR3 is TGTGCCAGCAGCCAAGATTTGGGGGAGCAGTTCTTC. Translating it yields CASSQDLGEQFF.